The present TCR beta chain was sequenced within a study of tumor and adjacent non-tumor tissue in lung cancer (dated by TCRdb to about 2018). Background for the entire study: By cancer type, the cohort comprised eleven to twelve adenocarcinoma patients, 2 squamous cell carcinoma patients and 1 small cell lung cancer patient. Bulk TCRbeta repertoires were compared between lung tumor tissue and matched distant non-tumor lung tissue obtained from around 16 lung cancer patients. In total, sequencing yielded 100 million to 150 million productive TCRbeta reads, which works out to an average of around 4.2 million reads per sample. The roughly 15 enrolled patients, of whom 10 were men and 5 were women, were aged about 30 to 85 years and were diagnosed with TNM stage I to III disease. TCRbeta CDR3 sequencing was performed on roughly 27 paired specimens, with one tumor sample and one normal lung sample collected per patient.

The library was prepared using multiplex PCR. TCRdb names Illumina HiSeq 2500 as the instrument used. Following protocols modified from ARM-PCR, the researchers constructed TCRbeta libraries through three rounds of nested PCR with primers (Table S4). Before sequencing, PCR products of 200-500 bp were cut from the gel and purified using the QIAquick gel extraction kit. Per the source publication's procedure: Reads were cleaned with Trimmomatic, merged with FLASH into complete CDR3 sequences, and assigned to V(D)J germline segments with MiTCR. VDJtools was used to compute clonal diversity as the inverse Simpson's index. Productive reads were defined as in-frame sequences without a premature stop codon. TCRdb reworked the public reads: Q25 trimming with fastp, MiXCR clone assembly, productive beta chains retained. Rows with a matching CDR3 protein are joined into one entry that keeps the most common DNA and genes. TCRdb, rather than the study authors, made the V and J calls. In this sample the table shows fewer than 150,000 distinct CDR3 sequences, 60% to 70% of which occur a single time. The top ten clonotypes cover 15% to 20% of the sample.

This clonotype has a single count. Its antigen is not yet known. There are no base qualities to consult, and no much larger clone falls within one base. A lone read is weak support. RNA was isolated from bulk unsorted tissue, and RNA quality was assessed with a NanoDrop ND-1000 and an Agilent 2100. The donors were newly diagnosed lung cancer patients admitted for thoracic surgery in China from August to November 2014 who had not received prior chemotherapy. Patients with previous radiotherapy or chemotherapy, or with another concurrent cancer, were excluded from the study. Surgical tissue pieces of 1-2 cm3 were preserved in RNAlater solution and stored at -80 °C until use. What the work shows at the level of the full study, not this receptor alone: Younger patients had significantly higher TCR diversity, and higher tumor TCR diversity was associated with shorter overall and disease-free survival. With only 15 patients in the cohort, the authors noted that larger samples and more detailed clinical data are needed. The sequencing platform is not named in the methods, and unique molecular identifiers are not mentioned. In normal lung, the top 100 clones accounted for a significantly larger cumulative share of the repertoire than in tumor tissue. Peripheral blood was not sequenced, so blood TCRbeta repertoires were not examined in the lung cancer patients of the study. Tumor tissue showed significantly higher TCR diversity (inverse Simpson) than normal lung tissue, at 431.37 vs 166.20 (P = 0.0075, Mann-Whitney U test).

The germline ends are 12 bases apart after V is trimmed by 0 bases and J by 8 bases. Based on the germline V gene (reference sequence), the CDR1 and CDR2 sequences are GTSNPN and SVGIG. The CDR3 goes from the cysteine to the phenylalanine over 13 residues. The only DNA kept is the CDR3, 39 bases in frame from the first base. The rearrangement combines TRBV30 with TRBJ2-3, with the D gene not clear enough to name. The clonotype comes from a man aged 55-75 years with small cell lung cancer. Input material: lung tumor tissue. Here is the DNA: TGTGCCTGGAGTGTATCCCGGATAGCTACGCAGTATTTT. This gives the protein CAWSVSRIATQYF.